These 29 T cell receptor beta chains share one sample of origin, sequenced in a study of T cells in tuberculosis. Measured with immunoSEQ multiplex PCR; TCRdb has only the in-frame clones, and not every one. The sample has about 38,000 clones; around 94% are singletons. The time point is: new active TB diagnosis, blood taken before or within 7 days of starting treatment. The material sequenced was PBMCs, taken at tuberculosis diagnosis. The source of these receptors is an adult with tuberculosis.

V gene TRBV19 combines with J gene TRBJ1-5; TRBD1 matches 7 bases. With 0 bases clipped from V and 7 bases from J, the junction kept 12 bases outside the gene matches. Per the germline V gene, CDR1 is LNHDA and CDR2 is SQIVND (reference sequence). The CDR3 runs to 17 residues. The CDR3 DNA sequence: TGTGCCAGTAGTATAGATTTGGGGACAGTGATTCCACAGCCCCAGCATTTT. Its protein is CASSIDLGTVIPQPQHF.

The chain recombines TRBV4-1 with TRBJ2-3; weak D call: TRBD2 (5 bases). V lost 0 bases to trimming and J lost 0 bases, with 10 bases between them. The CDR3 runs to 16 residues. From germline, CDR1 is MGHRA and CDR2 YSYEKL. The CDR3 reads CASSQDHGLSTDTQYF. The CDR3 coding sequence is TGCGCCAGCAGCCAAGATCATGGACTTAGCACAGATACGCAGTATTTT.

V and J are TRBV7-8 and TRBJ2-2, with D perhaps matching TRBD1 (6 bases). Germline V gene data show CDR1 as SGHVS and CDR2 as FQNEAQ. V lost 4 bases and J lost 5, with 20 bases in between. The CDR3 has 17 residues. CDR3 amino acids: CASSSRWAGVRTGELFF. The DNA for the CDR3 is TGTGCCAGCAGCTCCCGGTGGGCAGGGGTTCGGACCGGGGAGCTGTTTTTT.

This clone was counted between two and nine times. The CDR3 spells CASSAGGSSAGNTIYF. The CDR3 coding sequence is TGCGCCAGCAGCGCAGGAGGGTCCAGCGCTGGAAACACCATATATTTT. The chain links TRBV5-1 to TRBJ1-3; D is unresolved. Trimming stripped 4 bases from V and 2 bases from J, with 16 bases between. This CDR3 comprises 16 residues. Germline CDR1 and CDR2: SGHRS and YFSETQ.

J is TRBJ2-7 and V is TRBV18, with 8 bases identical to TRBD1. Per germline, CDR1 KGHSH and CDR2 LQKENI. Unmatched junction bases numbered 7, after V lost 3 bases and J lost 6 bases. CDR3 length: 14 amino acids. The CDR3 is CASSPSGTGGEQYF. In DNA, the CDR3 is TGTGCCAGCTCACCCTCCGGGACAGGTGGCGAGCAGTACTTC.

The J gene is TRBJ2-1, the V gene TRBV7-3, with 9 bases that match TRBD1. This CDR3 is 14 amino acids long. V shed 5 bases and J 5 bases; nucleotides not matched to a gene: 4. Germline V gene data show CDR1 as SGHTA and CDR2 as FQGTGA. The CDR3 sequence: CASSPGQGNNEQFF. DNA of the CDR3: TGTGCCAGCAGCCCCGGACAGGGGAACAATGAGCAGTTCTTC.

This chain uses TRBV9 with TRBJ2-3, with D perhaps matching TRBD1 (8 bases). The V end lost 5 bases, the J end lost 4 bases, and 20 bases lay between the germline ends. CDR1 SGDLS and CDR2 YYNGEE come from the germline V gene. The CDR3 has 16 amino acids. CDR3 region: CASSGRDRHSSDTQYF. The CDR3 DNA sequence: TGTGCCAGCAGTGGGAGGGACAGGCATTCCTCAGATACGCAGTATTTT.

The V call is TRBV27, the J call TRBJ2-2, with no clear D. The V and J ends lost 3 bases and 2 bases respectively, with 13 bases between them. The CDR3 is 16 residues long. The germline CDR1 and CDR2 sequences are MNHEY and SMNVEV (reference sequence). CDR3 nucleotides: TGTGCCAGCAGTTTTTCTGAATACTTCAACACCGGGGAGCTGTTTTTT. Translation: CASSFSEYFNTGELFF.

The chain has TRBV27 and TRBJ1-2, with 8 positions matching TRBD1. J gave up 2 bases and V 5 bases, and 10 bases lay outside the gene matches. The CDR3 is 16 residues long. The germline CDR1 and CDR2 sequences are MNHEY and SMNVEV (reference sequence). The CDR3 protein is CASSRTSQGVNYGYTF. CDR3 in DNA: TGTGCCAGCAGTCGGACTTCACAGGGGGTAAACTATGGCTACACCTTC.

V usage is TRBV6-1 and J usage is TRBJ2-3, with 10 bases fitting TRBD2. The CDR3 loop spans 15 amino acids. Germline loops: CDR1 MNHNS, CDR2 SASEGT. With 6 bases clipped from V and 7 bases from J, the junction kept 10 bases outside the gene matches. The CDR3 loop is CASRHSGGLLNTQYF. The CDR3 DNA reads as TGTGCCAGCAGACATAGCGGGGGGCTATTAAATACGCAGTATTTT.

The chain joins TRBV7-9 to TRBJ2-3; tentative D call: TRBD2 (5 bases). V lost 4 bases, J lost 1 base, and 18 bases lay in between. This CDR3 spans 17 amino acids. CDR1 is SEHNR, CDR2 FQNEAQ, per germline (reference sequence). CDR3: CASSSPTLSERTDTQYF. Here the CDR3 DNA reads TGTGCCAGCAGCTCCCCAACCCTTAGCGAACGCACAGATACGCAGTATTTT.

The CDR3 region is CASSRTVSSYNEQFF. In DNA form, the CDR3 reads TGTGCCAGTAGCAGGACTGTGAGCTCCTACAATGAGCAGTTCTTC. The gene calls are TRBV19 and TRBJ2-1, with D tentatively TRBD2 (5 bases). V was clipped by 6 bases and J by 0 bases, with 12 bases between them. The CDR3 consists of 15 residues. Looked up from germline, CDR1 is LNHDA and CDR2 is SQIVND (reference sequence).

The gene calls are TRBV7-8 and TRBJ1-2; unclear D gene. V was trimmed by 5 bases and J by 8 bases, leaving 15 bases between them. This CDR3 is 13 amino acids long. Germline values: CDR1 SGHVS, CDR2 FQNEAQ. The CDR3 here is CASSQGARSGYTF. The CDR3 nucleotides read TGTGCCAGCAGCCAAGGAGCGCGGAGCGGCTACACCTTC.

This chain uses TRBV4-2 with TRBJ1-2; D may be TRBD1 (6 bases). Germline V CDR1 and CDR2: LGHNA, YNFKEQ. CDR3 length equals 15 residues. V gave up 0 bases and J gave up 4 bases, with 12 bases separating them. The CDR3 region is CASSQDRTEAYGYTF. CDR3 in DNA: TGTGCCAGCAGCCAAGACAGGACAGAAGCCTATGGCTACACCTTC.

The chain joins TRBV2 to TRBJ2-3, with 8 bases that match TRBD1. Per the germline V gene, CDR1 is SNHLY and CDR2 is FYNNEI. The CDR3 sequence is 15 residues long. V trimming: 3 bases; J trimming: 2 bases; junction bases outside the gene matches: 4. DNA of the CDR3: TGTGCCAGCAGTGACGCAGGGGGCCCCACAGATACGCAGTATTTT. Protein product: CASSDAGGPTDTQYF.

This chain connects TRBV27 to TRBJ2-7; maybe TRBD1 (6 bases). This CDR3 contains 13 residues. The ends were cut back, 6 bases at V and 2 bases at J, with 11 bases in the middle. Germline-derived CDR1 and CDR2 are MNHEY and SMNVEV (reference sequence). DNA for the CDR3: TGTGCCAGCAGGAAACAGGGAGCCTACGAGCAGTACTTC. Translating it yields CASRKQGAYEQYF.

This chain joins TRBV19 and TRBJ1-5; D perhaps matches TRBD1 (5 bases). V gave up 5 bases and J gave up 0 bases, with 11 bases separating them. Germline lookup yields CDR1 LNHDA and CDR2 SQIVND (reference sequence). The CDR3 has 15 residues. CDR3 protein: CASSAHRSSNQPQHF. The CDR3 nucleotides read TGTGCCAGTAGTGCACACAGGAGTAGCAATCAGCCCCAGCATTTT.

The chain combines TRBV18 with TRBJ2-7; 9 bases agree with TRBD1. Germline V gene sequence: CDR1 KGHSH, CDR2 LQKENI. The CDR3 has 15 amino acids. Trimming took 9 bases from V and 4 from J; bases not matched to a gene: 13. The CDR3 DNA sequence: TGTGCCAGTTTCACGAGGACAGGGGATCAGTACGAGCAGTACTTC. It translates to CASFTRTGDQYEQYF.

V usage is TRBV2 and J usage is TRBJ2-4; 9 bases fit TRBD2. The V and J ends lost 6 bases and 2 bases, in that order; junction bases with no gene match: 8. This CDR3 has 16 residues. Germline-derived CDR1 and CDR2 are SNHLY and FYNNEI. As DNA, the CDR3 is TGTGCCAGCAGGAGGGGGACTAGCAAATCCAAAAACATTCAGTACTTC. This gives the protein CASRRGTSKSKNIQYF.

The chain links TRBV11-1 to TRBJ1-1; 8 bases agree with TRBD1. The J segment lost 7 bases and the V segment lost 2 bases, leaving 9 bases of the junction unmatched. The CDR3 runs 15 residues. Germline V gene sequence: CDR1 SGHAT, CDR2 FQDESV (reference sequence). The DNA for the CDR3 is TGTGCCAGCAGCTTAAGTCGGACAGGGATTGGTGAAGCTTTCTTT. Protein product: CASSLSRTGIGEAFF.

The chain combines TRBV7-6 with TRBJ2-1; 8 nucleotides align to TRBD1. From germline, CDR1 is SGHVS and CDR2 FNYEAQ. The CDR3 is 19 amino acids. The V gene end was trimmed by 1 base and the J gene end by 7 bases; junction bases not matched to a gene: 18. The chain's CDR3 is CASSLDRNPIDRGGNEQFF. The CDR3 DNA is TGTGCCAGCAGCTTAGACCGTAATCCCATCGACAGGGGTGGGAATGAGCAGTTCTTC. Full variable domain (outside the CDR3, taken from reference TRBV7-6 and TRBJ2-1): GAGVSQSPRYKVTKRGQDVALRCDPISGHVSLYWYRQALGQGPEFLTYFNYEAQQDKSGLPNDRFSAERPEGSISTLTIQRTEQRDSAMYRCASSLDRNPIDRGGNEQFFGPGTRLTVL.

CDR3 protein: CASSVGDRNTEAFF. CDR3 coding DNA: TGTGCCAGCAGCGTAGGGGACAGGAACACTGAAGCTTTCTTT. The chain has TRBV9 and TRBJ1-1, with 7 bases that match TRBD1. The germline V gene has CDR1 SGDLS and CDR2 YYNGEE. This CDR3 comprises 14 residues. Unmatched junction bases numbered 0, after V lost 0 bases and J lost 1 base.

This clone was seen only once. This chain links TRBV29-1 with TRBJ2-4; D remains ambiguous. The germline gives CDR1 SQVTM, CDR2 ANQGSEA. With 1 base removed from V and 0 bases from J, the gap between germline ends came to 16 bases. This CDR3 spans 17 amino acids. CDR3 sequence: CSVEVGQAPLAKNIQYF. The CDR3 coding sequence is TGCAGCGTTGAAGTTGGGCAGGCTCCTCTAGCCAAAAACATTCAGTACTTC.

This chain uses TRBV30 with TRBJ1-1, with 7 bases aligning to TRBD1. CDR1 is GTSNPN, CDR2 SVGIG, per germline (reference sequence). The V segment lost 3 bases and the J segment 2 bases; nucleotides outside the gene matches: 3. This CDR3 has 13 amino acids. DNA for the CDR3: TGTGCCTGGAGAGGACAGGCAAACACTGAAGCTTTCTTT. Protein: CAWRGQANTEAFF.

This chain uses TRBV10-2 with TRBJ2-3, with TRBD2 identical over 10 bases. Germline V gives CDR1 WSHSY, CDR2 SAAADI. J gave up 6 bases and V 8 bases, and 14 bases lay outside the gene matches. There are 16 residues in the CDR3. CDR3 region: CASSPGLALFGDTQYF. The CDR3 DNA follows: TGCGCCAGCTCACCGGGACTAGCGTTGTTTGGGGATACGCAGTATTTT.

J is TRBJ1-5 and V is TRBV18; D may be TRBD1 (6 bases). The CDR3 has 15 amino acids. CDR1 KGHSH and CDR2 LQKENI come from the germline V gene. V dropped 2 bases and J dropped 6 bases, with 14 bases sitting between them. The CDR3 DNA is TGTGCCAGCTCACCAAACGGCAGGGGTGGTCAGCCCCAGCATTTT. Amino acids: CASSPNGRGGQPQHF.

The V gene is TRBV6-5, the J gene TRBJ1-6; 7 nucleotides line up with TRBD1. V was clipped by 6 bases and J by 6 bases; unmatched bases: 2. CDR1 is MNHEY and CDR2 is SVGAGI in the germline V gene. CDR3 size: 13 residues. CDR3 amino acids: CASSHRGNSPLHF. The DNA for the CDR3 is TGTGCCAGCAGCCACAGGGGTAATTCACCCCTCCACTTT.

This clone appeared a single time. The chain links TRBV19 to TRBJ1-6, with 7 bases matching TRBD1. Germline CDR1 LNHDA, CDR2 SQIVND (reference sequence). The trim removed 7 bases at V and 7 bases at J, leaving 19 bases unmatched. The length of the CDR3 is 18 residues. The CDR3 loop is CASMKLRQGVIGNSPLHF. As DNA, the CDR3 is TGTGCCAGTATGAAATTGCGTCAGGGGGTTATCGGGAATTCACCCCTCCACTTT.

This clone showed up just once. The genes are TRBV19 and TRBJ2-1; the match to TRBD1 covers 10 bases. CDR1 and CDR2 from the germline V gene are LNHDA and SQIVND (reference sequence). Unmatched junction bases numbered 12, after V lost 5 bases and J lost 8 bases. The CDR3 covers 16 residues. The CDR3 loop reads CASSGVGQGKGDEQFF. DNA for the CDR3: TGTGCCAGTAGTGGAGTGGGACAGGGGAAAGGAGATGAGCAGTTCTTC.